This record looks at one T cell receptor beta chain sequence and its context. What it binds is not known. This entry comes from a study of OX40 agonist ivuxolimab in advanced cancers. Study in general: Patients received ivuxolimab, an agonistic anti-OX40 (CD134) antibody.

Trimming cost V 7 bases and J 6 bases; bases outside gene matches: 8. Germline CDR1 is MDHEN and CDR2 is SYDVKM. The CDR3 is made up of 14 amino acids. Study-level points and caveats: CD4+ and CD8+ blood T cells expanded clonally by week 6 at 0.1 to 3.0 mg/kg.

Assay used: immunoSEQ multiplex PCR; TCRdb lists only in-frame clones, some missing. The sample lists nearly 80,000 clones, 90% occurring once. The sequence derives from an adult with an advanced solid tumor such as melanoma, head and neck, liver or kidney cancer. The rearrangement links TRBV28 to TRBJ1-5; TRBD1 agrees at 8 bases. The sequencing used CD4+ or CD8+ T cells sorted from blood, collected in a trial of the OX40 agonist ivuxolimab. CDR3 protein: CASTAGQGGQPQHF. Here the CDR3 DNA reads TGTGCCAGCACCGCCGGACAGGGTGGTCAGCCCCAGCATTTT. The variable domain in full, completed from reference TRBV28 and TRBJ1-5, reads DVKVTQSSRYLVKRTGEKVFLECVQDMDHENMFWYRQDPGLGLRLIYFSYDVKMKEKGDIPEGYSVSREKKERFSLILESASTNQTSMYLCASTAGQGGQPQHFGDGTRLSIL.